This T cell receptor beta chain was identified in a study of shared clonotypes between healthy human individuals. Looking at the study overall: Ranging from 18 to 49 in age, donors were a couple of women and three men.

CDR3 length equals 14 residues. CDR1 LNHDA and CDR2 SQIVND come from the germline V gene (reference sequence). V shed 5 bases and J shed 0 bases, with 8 bases lying between them. As regards this clone: Its antigen is not known.

CD8 cells classed as naive were CD45RO-negative and positively selected for CCR7, excluding terminally differentiated effector memory CD45RA+ cells. Healthy HIV-negative adults with no recent acute infections or vaccinations were recruited as donors. Study-wide findings and caveats: Non-shared clonotypes displayed generation probabilities falling below those of clonotypes present in all four donors.

The input for sorted-subset replicate PCRs was 150 to 200 ng DNA, tens of thousands of T cell genomes. Data came from immunoSEQ multiplex PCR; TCRdb stores just in-frame clones and leaves some out. The sample yields around 1.9 million clones, approximately 94% seen once. This chain connects TRBV19 to TRBJ1-5; D not certain. Sequencing was performed on naive CD8+ T cells from PBMCs. The clonotype was recovered from a man between 18 and 35 years old in good health. Some clones in this sample may be carry-over from other donors' samples. For the CDR3, the DNA is TGTGCCAGTAGTTGGACGGATAGCAATCAGCCCCAGCATTTT. Translating it yields CASSWTDSNQPQHF. The whole variable domain, remainder taken from reference TRBV19 and TRBJ1-5, is DGGITQSPKYLFRKEGQNVTLSCEQNLNHDAMYWYRQDPGQGLRLIYYSQIVNDFQKGDIAEGYSVSREKKESFPLTVTSAQKNPTAFYLCASSWTDSNQPQHFGDGTRLSIL.